One T cell receptor (beta chain) is described in this entry. What it binds is unknown. The data originate from a study of CD8 T cells in Susac syndrome. Whole-study findings and limits: An acknowledgment was made by the study that its TCR sequencing and HLA analysis involved relatively few individuals.

The study used healthy donors as controls matched for age and sex. Negative isolation yielded the CD8+ and CD4+ T cells, while FACS enriched the TEMRA cells. When the RNA was reverse transcribed, random hexamers were used with an input of about 0.5 to 1 ug. Amplification of TCR beta CDR3 by immunoSEQ multiplex PCR spanned 54 Vbeta and 13 Jbeta. TCRdb processed the immunoSEQ multiplex PCR reads anew with MiXCR; each CDR3 protein has one entry. This repertoire shows around 170,000 distinct CDR3 sequences, under 95% found once; its top ten account for around 0.08%. The CDR3 covers 13 residues. The V segment lost 7 bases and the J segment 4 bases; nucleotides outside the gene matches: 9. Looked up from germline, CDR1 is DFQATT and CDR2 is SNEGSKA (reference sequence).

The sequenced sample was CD4+ T cells from PBMCs. The chain carries TRBV20-1 and TRBJ2-7; 8 bases align to TRBD2. The clonotype comes from a human donor in good health. The CDR3 spells CSGRRGGSYEQYF. Written as DNA, the CDR3 is TGCAGTGGCCGCCGGGGGGGCTCGTACGAGCAGTACTTC.